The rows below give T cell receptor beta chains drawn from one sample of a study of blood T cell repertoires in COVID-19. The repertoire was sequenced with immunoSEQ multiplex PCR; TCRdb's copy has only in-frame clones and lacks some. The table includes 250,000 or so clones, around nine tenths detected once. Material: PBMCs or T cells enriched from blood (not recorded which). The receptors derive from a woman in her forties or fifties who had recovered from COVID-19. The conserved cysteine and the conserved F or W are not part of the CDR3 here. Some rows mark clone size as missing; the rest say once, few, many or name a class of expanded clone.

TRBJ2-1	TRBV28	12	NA	ASSYRDSLGEQF
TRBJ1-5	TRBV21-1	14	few	ASSNRLSVWNQPQH
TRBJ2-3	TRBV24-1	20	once	ATSDFSTGLAGILACTDTQY
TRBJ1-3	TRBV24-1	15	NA	ATSDKPGQGSGNTIY
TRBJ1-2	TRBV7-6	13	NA	ASSSAGQDSYGYT
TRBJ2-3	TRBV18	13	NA	ASSPNTGVSDTQY
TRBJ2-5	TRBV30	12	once	AWTVGGTWETQY
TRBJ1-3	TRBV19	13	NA	ASSMDFDSGNTIY
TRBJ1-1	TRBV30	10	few	AWSSRATEAF
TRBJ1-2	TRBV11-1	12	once	ASSSGDRGYGYT
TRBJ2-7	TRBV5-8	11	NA	ASSADITYEQY
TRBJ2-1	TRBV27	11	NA	ASQAGAGNEQF
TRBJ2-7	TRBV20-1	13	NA	SASSSLSGTYEQY
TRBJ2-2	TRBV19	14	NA	ASKSSGRAIAGELF
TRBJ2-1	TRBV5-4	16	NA	ASSPGTSGGSSYNEQF
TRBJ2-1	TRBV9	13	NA	ASSVGAGAYNEQF
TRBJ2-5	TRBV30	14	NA	AWSEGTSGTQETQY
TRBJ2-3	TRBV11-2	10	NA	ASSDSADTQY
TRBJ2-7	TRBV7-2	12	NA	ASSLAGFSYEQY
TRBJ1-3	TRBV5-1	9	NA	ASSRGNTIY
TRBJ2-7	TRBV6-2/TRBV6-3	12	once	ASSDIQFSYEQY
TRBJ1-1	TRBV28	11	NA	ATKGSGPTEAF
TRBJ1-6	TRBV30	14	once	AWSPPESSYNSPLH
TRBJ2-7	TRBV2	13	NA	ASSEARETGGWQY
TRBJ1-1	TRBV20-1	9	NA	SASLSTEAF
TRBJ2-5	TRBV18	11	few	ASRVQGMETQY
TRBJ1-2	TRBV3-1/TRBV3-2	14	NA	ASSQSFQGRGQGYT
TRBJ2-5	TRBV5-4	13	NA	ASSHKQGARETQY
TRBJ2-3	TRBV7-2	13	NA	ASSLESGSTDTQY
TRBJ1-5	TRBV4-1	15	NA	ASSQAYRGSAGQPQH
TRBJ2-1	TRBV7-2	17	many	ASSGPGLAGGRSYNEQF
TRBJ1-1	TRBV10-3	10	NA	AISESRDTAF
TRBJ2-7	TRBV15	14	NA	ATSRASGTGGFEQY
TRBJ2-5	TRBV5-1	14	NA	ASSSGGTGGVETQY
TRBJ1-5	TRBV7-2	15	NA	ASSSSTGTGGNQPQH
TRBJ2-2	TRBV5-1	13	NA	ASSPGTANTGELF
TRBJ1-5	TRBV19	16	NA	ASSIAVQSPGSNQPQH
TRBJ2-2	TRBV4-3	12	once	ASSQESRPGELF
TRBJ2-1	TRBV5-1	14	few	ASRTSGRLAYNEQF
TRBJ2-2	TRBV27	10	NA	ASRTQYGELF
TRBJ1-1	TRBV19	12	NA	ASTPVAGNTEAF
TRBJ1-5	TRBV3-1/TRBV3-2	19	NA	ASSQDGFGQGKPNKGQPQH
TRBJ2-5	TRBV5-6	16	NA	ASSLRVSGITGPETQY
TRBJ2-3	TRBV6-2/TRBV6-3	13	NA	ASSYDGGRTDTQY
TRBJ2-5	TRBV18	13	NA	ASSVGLNKQETQY
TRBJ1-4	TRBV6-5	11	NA	ASSRTGGEKLF
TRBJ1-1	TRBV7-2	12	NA	ASSAQGGDTEAF
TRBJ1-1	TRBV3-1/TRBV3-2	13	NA	ASTITGTTMTEAF